One and the same sample provided the 16 T cell receptor beta chains below, sequenced in a study of cytomegalovirus exposure and HLA in healthy donors. The PCR made use of 60 Vbeta and 13 Jbeta primers. Assay used: immunoSEQ multiplex PCR; TCRdb lists only in-frame clones, some missing. The sample consists of over 150,000 clones, around 85% of them appearing once. The sample was PBMCs. These receptors originate from a man aged 35 to 55 in good health and CMV-seronegative.

This sequence joins TRBV29-1 and TRBJ2-2; 7 nucleotides line up with TRBD2. With V trimmed by 6 bases and J by 5 bases, 12 bases remained unmatched. The germline CDR1 and CDR2 sequences are SQVTM and ANQGSEA. This CDR3 is 15 amino acids long. Written as DNA, the CDR3 is TGCAGCGTCGCTAAGGGGAGGGGAGGAACCGGGGAGCTGTTTTTT. This sequence encodes CSVAKGRGGTGELFF.

This sequence joins TRBV27 and TRBJ2-7, with 8 nucleotides matching TRBD1. This CDR3 is built from 14 residues. V trimming: 5 bases; J trimming: 2 bases; junction bases outside the gene matches: 5. Germline V lookup: CDR1 MNHEY, CDR2 SMNVEV (reference sequence). The chain's CDR3 is CASSPSDRAYEQYF. CDR3 sequence (DNA): TGTGCCAGCAGTCCATCGGACAGGGCCTACGAGCAGTACTTC.

The genes are TRBV5-5 and TRBJ2-2; 9 bases are shared with TRBD1. CDR1 is SGHKS, CDR2 YYEKEE, per germline (reference sequence). V trimming: 3 bases; J trimming: 5 bases; junction bases outside the gene matches: 8. This CDR3 spans 16 amino acids. This CDR3 reads CASSYGQGSRTGELFF. As DNA, the CDR3 is TGTGCCAGCAGCTACGGACAGGGGAGTAGGACCGGGGAGCTGTTTTTT.

The J gene is TRBJ2-5, the V gene TRBV7-2; TRBD2 matches at 13 bases. This CDR3 has 16 residues. Trimming at V came to 2 bases and at J to 5 bases, leaving 5 bases not matched to a gene. From germline, CDR1 is SGHTA and CDR2 FQGNSA. CDR3 region: CASSLKPGLAGETQYF. CDR3 nucleotides: TGTGCCAGCAGCTTAAAGCCGGGACTAGCGGGGGAGACCCAGTACTTC.

J is TRBJ1-5 and V is TRBV10-2; 9 nucleotides agree with TRBD1. This CDR3 is built from 15 residues. Germline assignment: CDR1 WSHSY and CDR2 SAAADI. The V and J ends lost 6 bases and 5 bases, in that order; junction bases with no gene match: 8. This CDR3 is CASSDPGQGHQPQHF. The CDR3 nucleotides read TGCGCCAGCAGCGACCCGGGACAGGGACATCAGCCCCAGCATTTT.

The chain uses TRBV11-2 and TRBJ2-7; 8 nucleotides match TRBD2. Per the germline V gene, CDR1 is SGHAT and CDR2 is FQNNGV. Trimming removed 4 bases from V and 2 bases from J; junction bases left unmatched: 13. The CDR3 runs to 17 residues. The CDR3 is CASSYISGGISAYEQYF. CDR3 DNA sequence: TGTGCCAGCAGCTACATCAGCGGGGGAATTAGCGCCTACGAGCAGTACTTC.

CDR3 in DNA: TGTGCCAGCACCTCAGGGGGCGGCTACAATGAGCAGTTCTTC. Translated: CASTSGGGYNEQFF. The genes are TRBV27 and TRBJ2-1; 8 bases align to TRBD1. The CDR3 totals 14 residues. Germline CDR1 reads MNHEY; CDR2 reads SMNVEV (reference sequence). J gave up 3 bases and V 7 bases, and 5 bases lay outside the gene matches.

This clone has only one observation. V is TRBV9 and J is TRBJ2-6; no clear D gene. The CDR3 runs to 18 residues. Trimming stripped 4 bases from V and 0 bases from J, with 17 bases between. The germline V gene encodes CDR1 SGDLS and CDR2 YYNGEE. The CDR3 DNA is TGTGCCAGCAGCCCTAGAGTCGTTGCCGGCTCTGGGGCCAACGTCCTGACTTTC. Translated: CASSPRVVAGSGANVLTF.

This clone appeared a few times. J is TRBJ2-1 and V is TRBV2; D unclear. Trimming pared 4 bases from V and 2 bases from J, leaving 12 bases between. The CDR3 is made up of 15 amino acids. Germline CDR1 and CDR2: SNHLY and FYNNEI. The CDR3 DNA is TGTGCCAGCAGTGGCGGCAGATACGCCTACAATGAGCAGTTCTTC. It specifies CASSGGRYAYNEQFF.

This chain connects TRBV6-5 to TRBJ1-2; possibly TRBD1 for D (5 bases). Germline V lookup: CDR1 MNHEY, CDR2 SVGAGI. V was cut by 6 bases and J by 8 bases, with 13 bases left in between. The CDR3 loop spans 12 amino acids. The CDR3 coding sequence is TGTGCCAGCAGCGACAGTGACGGGGGCTACACCTTC. Translating gives CASSDSDGGYTF.

V is TRBV4-1 and J is TRBJ2-1; 11 nucleotides align to TRBD2. This CDR3 region has 18 residues. CDR1 is MGHRA and CDR2 is YSYEKL in the germline V gene. V lost 0 bases and J lost 3; bases outside the gene matches: 7. The CDR3 region has the DNA TGCGCCAGCAGCCAAGATCCGTCTCTAGCGGGGGGCTACAATGAGCAGTTCTTC. Residues: CASSQDPSLAGGYNEQFF.

This rearrangement joins TRBV2 to TRBJ2-2, with 7 bases fitting TRBD2. After removal of 10 bases from V and 1 base from J, the junction contained 9 bases not matched to a gene. The CDR3 has 15 amino acids. CDR1 is SNHLY, CDR2 FYNNEI, per germline. The CDR3 loop reads CATSLKRGNTGELFF. The CDR3 DNA reads as TGTGCCACCAGCTTGAAGCGGGGGAACACCGGGGAGCTGTTTTTT.

V usage is TRBV18 and J usage is TRBJ2-3; 11 bases are a match to TRBD2. Germline values: CDR1 KGHSH, CDR2 LQKENI. This CDR3 spans 17 amino acids. V trimming: 3 bases; J trimming: 6 bases; junction bases outside the gene matches: 11. The DNA for the CDR3 is TGTGCCAGCTCACCGCTGCCGGTAGCGGGGGGGTTGGATACGCAGTATTTT. This gives the protein CASSPLPVAGGLDTQYF.

The V call is TRBV7-6, the J call TRBJ2-7; possibly TRBD1 for D (6 bases). Trimming took 3 bases from V and 4 from J, leaving 7 bases between them. The germline CDR1 and CDR2 sequences are SGHVS and FNYEAQ. The CDR3 length is 12 residues. The CDR3 DNA reads as TGTGCCAGCAGCTTTGACAGGTACGAGCAGTACTTC. It is translated as CASSFDRYEQYF.

This clone was observed a few times. This sequence joins TRBV5-1 and TRBJ2-7; a weak D match, TRBD2 (7 bases). The CDR3 has 15 amino acids. Trimming pared 0 bases from V and 0 bases from J, leaving 10 bases between. Per the germline V gene, CDR1 is SGHRS and CDR2 is YFSETQ. The CDR3 region is CASSLEGGSSYEQYF. For the CDR3, the DNA is TGCGCCAGCAGCTTGGAGGGGGGGAGCTCCTACGAGCAGTACTTC.

This chain joins TRBV5-5 and TRBJ2-5, with a weak D call TRBD2 (6 bases). This CDR3 region has 16 residues. The germline V gene encodes CDR1 SGHKS and CDR2 YYEKEE (reference sequence). The V and J ends lost 4 bases and 1 base respectively, with 17 bases between them. Written as DNA, the CDR3 is TGTGCCAGCAGCCCTCGGGGAGGCTATTTCCAAGAGACCCAGTACTTC. This gives the protein CASSPRGGYFQETQYF.